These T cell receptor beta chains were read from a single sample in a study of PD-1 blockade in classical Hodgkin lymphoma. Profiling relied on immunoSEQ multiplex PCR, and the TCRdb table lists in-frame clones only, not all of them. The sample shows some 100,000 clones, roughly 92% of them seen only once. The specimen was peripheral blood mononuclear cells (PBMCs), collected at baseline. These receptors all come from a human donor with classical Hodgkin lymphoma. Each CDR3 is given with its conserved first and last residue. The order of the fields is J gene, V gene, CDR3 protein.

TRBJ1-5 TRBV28 CASSLPNQPQHF
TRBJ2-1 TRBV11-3 CASSLDANYNEQFF
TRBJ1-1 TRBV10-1 CASSDPSIGTEAFF
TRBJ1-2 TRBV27 CASSLGSSGRGYTF
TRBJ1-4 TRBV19 CASSMGQAYEKLFF
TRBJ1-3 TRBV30 CAWKGVGNTIYF
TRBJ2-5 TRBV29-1 CSVVFPLAGDGTQYF
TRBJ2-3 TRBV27 CASRGPSVTDTQYF
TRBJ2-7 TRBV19 CASSPLGLAGAEQYF
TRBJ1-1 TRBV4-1 CASSQGEGDEAFF
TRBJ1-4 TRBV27 CASSLRRGWLATNEKLFF
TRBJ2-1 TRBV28 CATKDGGRSYNEQFF
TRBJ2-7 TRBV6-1 CASSERTRSGRYEQYF
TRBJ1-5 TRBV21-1 CASSKPGTGIYSNQPQHF